Below are 32 T cell receptor beta chains sequenced from a single sample in a study of control samples from healthy donors and cancer patients. Data came from immunoSEQ multiplex PCR; TCRdb stores just in-frame clones and leaves some out. The table has 130,000 to 150,000 clones, 85% to 95% seen once. The sequenced material came from PBMCs. All receptors derive from a man aged 55 to 70 with colorectal cancer.

The chain joins TRBV2 to TRBJ1-2, with a possible D match to TRBD1 (5 bases). Trimming left V 6 bases short and J 0 bases short, with 14 bases between. Germline V gives CDR1 SNHLY, CDR2 FYNNEI. The length of the CDR3 is 15 residues. The CDR3 sequence: CASSLGGVANYGYTF. The CDR3 nucleotides read TGTGCCAGCAGCCTGGGGGGGGTAGCTAACTATGGCTACACCTTC.

The V call is TRBV6-6, the J call TRBJ2-1; the match to TRBD1 covers 7 bases. The ends lost 6 bases at V and 12 bases at J; junction bases unmatched: 5. CDR3 length equals 11 residues. The V gene's germline CDR1 is MNHNY and CDR2 SVGAGI (reference sequence). DNA of the CDR3: TGTGCCAGCAGCCCCCGGGACAGGCAGTTCTTC. This sequence encodes CASSPRDRQFF.

Note on this clone: The sample contains more than one DNA sequence encoding this CDR3. For the CDR3, the DNA is TGTGCCAGCTCACCGCCTCCGGGACTGAACACTGAAGCTTTCTTT. It yields the protein CASSPPPGLNTEAFF. The J gene is TRBJ1-1, the V gene TRBV18, with a tentative D call TRBD1 (5 bases). Trimming removed 3 bases at V and 0 bases at J, with 11 bases between. Germline-derived CDR1 and CDR2 are KGHSH and LQKENI. The CDR3 covers 15 residues.

The V call is TRBV11-2, the J call TRBJ2-3; 11 bases match TRBD2. V lost 5 bases to trimming and J lost 4 bases; unmatched junction nucleotides: 11. CDR1 and CDR2 (germline): SGHAT, FQNNGV. CDR3 length equals 17 residues. The chain's CDR3 is CASSKRLAGTESDTQYF. The DNA of the CDR3 is TGTGCCAGCAGCAAACGACTAGCGGGAACTGAGTCAGATACGCAGTATTTT.

The chain uses TRBV28 and TRBJ1-1; 8 bases fit TRBD1. V lost 6 bases and J lost 4; bases outside the gene matches: 10. The CDR3 is 15 residues long. The germline V gene has CDR1 MDHEN and CDR2 SYDVKM. The CDR3, as DNA: TGTGCCAGCAGCTCGAGGGGACAGGTACCCACTGAAGCTTTCTTT. Translated: CASSSRGQVPTEAFF.

The chain carries TRBV12-3 or TRBV12-4 and TRBJ1-2; weak D call: TRBD1 (5 bases). V lost 2 bases, J lost 7 bases, and 11 bases lay in between. This CDR3 is 13 amino acids long. The CDR3 loop reads CASSLMGGFGYTF. The CDR3 nucleotides are TGTGCCAGCAGTTTAATGGGGGGGTTTGGCTACACCTTC.

As DNA, the CDR3 is TGTGCCAGCAGCGTAGGAGGTCCGGTCCTAGATACGCAGTATTTT. Translation: CASSVGGPVLDTQYF. The chain employs TRBV9 and TRBJ2-3; D remains unclear. This CDR3 region has 15 residues. Germline CDR1 is SGDLS and CDR2 is YYNGEE. V dropped 0 bases and J dropped 5 bases, with 13 bases sitting between them.

The CDR3 nucleotides read TGTGCCAGCGCTCCGGGACAAAGCTCTGGAAACACCATATATTTT. Its protein product is CASAPGQSSGNTIYF. V usage is TRBV6-5 and J usage is TRBJ1-3; TRBD1 might be the D (6 bases). Trimming removed 8 bases at V and 0 bases at J, with 14 bases between. CDR3 length equals 15 residues. Germline V gives CDR1 MNHEY, CDR2 SVGAGI.

This clone came up once. V is TRBV18 and J is TRBJ1-2; D not resolved. Germline V gives CDR1 KGHSH, CDR2 LQKENI. The V gene lost 4 bases and the J gene lost 3 bases, with 3 bases spanning the gap. There are 11 residues in the CDR3. CDR3 DNA sequence: TGTGCCAGCTCACGAGACTATGGCTACACCTTC. This gives the protein CASSRDYGYTF. The full variable domain, in which reference TRBV18 and TRBJ1-2 provide the parts outside the CDR3, is NAGVMQNPRHLVRRRGQEARLRCSPMKGHSHVYWYRQLPEEGLKFMVYLQKENIIDESGMPKERFSAEFPKEGPSILRIQQVVRGDSAAYFCASSRDYGYTFGSGTRLTVV.

This clone was detected once. CDR3: CASSKGQGAYYEQYF. CDR3 nucleotide sequence: TGTGCCAGTAGTAAAGGACAGGGGGCATACTACGAGCAGTACTTC. The gene calls are TRBV19 and TRBJ2-7, with 11 bases identical to TRBD1. From germline, CDR1 is LNHDA and CDR2 SQIVND (reference sequence). The junction had 5 bases not matched to a gene; V was cut back by 4 bases and J by 3 bases. The CDR3 has 15 amino acids.

In its sample, this clone was seen once. The chain employs TRBV27 and TRBJ2-6, with D perhaps matching TRBD2 (5 bases). CDR1 MNHEY and CDR2 SMNVEV come from the germline V gene (reference sequence). V was shortened by 6 bases and J by 1 base, with 10 bases between the two germline ends. The CDR3 is made up of 15 amino acids. CDR3 amino acids: CASSPGGSGANVLTF. For the CDR3, the DNA is TGTGCCAGCAGCCCAGGAGGATCTGGGGCCAACGTCCTGACTTTC.

The chain carries TRBV6-5 and TRBJ2-7; either TRBD1 or TRBD2 may fit D (5 bases each). The germline V and J ends were trimmed by 5 bases and 0 bases, with 11 bases remaining between them. Germline V gives CDR1 MNHEY, CDR2 SVGAGI. This CDR3 comprises 14 residues. The CDR3 DNA is TGTGCCAGCAGTCGGGACCTAGCCTCCTACGAGCAGTACTTC. Protein sequence: CASSRDLASYEQYF.

The chain couples TRBV4-2 to TRBJ2-3; D perhaps matches TRBD2 (5 bases). V was clipped by 3 bases and J by 5 bases, with 9 bases between them. The length of the CDR3 is 13 residues. From germline, CDR1 is LGHNA and CDR2 YNFKEQ. CDR3 sequence: CASSHRTEDTQYF. In nucleotides, the CDR3 is TGTGCCAGCAGCCATAGGACTGAAGATACGCAGTATTTT.

The chain couples TRBV29-1 to TRBJ1-2, with D uncertain. The CDR3 has 11 residues. CDR1 and CDR2 from the germline V gene are SQVTM and ANQGSEA. The V end lost 6 bases, the J end lost 1 base, and 6 bases lay between the germline ends. CDR3 region: CSVADNYGYTF. The CDR3 DNA is TGCAGCGTCGCAGATAACTATGGCTACACCTTC.

V usage is TRBV24-1 and J usage is TRBJ1-3; D ambiguous. The CDR3 contains 15 residues. Germline V lookup: CDR1 KGHDR, CDR2 SFDVKD. The V gene lost 0 bases and the J gene lost 0 bases, with 5 bases spanning the gap. The DNA of the CDR3 is TGTGCCACCAGTGATTTGTGCAGCTCTGGAAACACCATATATTTT. Translated, it gives CATSDLCSSGNTIYF.

This clone was seen only once. The junction does not match germline at one end; this may be a read error. The rearrangement uses TRBV7-9 and TRBJ1-1; no clear D. Germline V gene data show CDR1 as SEHNR and CDR2 as FQNEAQ (reference sequence). This CDR3 has 14 amino acids. The CDR3: CATSSGVVNTEAFF. DNA of the CDR3: TGTGCCACCAGCAGTGGGGTTGTGAACACTGAAGCTTTCTTT.

This clone was counted once. The rearrangement joins TRBV5-6 to TRBJ2-7; 10 bases fit TRBD2. Germline CDR1 SGHDT, CDR2 YYEEEE. V lost 3 bases, J lost 4 bases, and 4 bases stayed unmatched. The CDR3 runs 14 residues. The CDR3: CASSWGSGRYEQYF. DNA of the CDR3: TGTGCCAGCAGCTGGGGTAGCGGGAGGTACGAGCAGTACTTC. The whole variable domain, filled in from reference TRBV5-6 and TRBJ2-7, reads DAGVTQSPTHLIKTRGQQVTLRCSPKSGHDTVSWYQQALGQGPQFIFQYYEEEERQRGNFPDRFSGHQFPNYSSELNVNALLLGDSALYLCASSWGSGRYEQYFGPGTRLTVT.

This chain links TRBV5-8 with TRBJ2-7; D unclear. Trimming cost V 0 bases and J 0 bases, with 13 bases left between them. Per germline, CDR1 SGHTS and CDR2 YDEGEE. The CDR3 length is 16 residues. Here the CDR3 DNA reads TGTGCCAGCAGCTTGGGGCTCACACTGACCTCCTACGAGCAGTACTTC. This encodes CASSLGLTLTSYEQYF.

V is TRBV6-5 and J is TRBJ1-3; D may be TRBD1 (5 bases). V was trimmed by 6 bases and J by 0 bases, leaving 9 bases between them. The CDR3 totals 14 residues. Germline assignment: CDR1 MNHEY and CDR2 SVGAGI. The CDR3 is CASSRDSSGNTIYF. The CDR3 nucleotides read TGTGCCAGCAGCCGCGACAGCTCTGGAAACACCATATATTTT.

The V and J genes are TRBV25-1 and TRBJ2-5; D remains ambiguous. Trimming took off 5 bases at V and 7 bases at J, with 11 bases between the two ends. Germline CDR1 MGHDK, CDR2 SYGVNS. The CDR3 consists of 12 residues. CDR3 coding DNA: TGTGCCAGCAGTCCTCCCGGCGGGACCCAGTACTTC. Its translation is CASSPPGGTQYF. The whole variable domain, remainder taken from reference TRBV25-1 and TRBJ2-5, is EADIYQTPRYLVIGTGKKITLECSQTMGHDKMYWYQQDPGMELHLIHYSYGVNSTEKGDLSSESTVSRIRTEHFPLTLESARPSHTSQYLCASSPPGGTQYFGPGTRLLVL.

The rearrangement joins TRBV6-5 to TRBJ1-4; TRBD1 is a possible D gene (5 bases). Trimming took off 0 bases at V and 7 bases at J, with 12 bases between the two ends. CDR1 MNHEY and CDR2 SVGAGI come from the germline V gene. The CDR3 runs 15 residues. CDR3 in amino acids: CASSYSSGAGEKLFF. The CDR3 DNA sequence: TGTGCCAGCAGTTACTCCTCCGGGGCAGGTGAAAAACTGTTTTTT.

The chain couples TRBV6-1 to TRBJ1-4; unclear D gene. Trimming left V 4 bases short and J 8 bases short, with 11 bases between. Germline V gene data show CDR1 as MNHNS and CDR2 as SASEGT. This CDR3 is built from 13 residues. The CDR3 bases are TGTGCCAGCAGTGGGACGGCGGGGGAAAAACTGTTTTTT. It yields the protein CASSGTAGEKLFF.

The rearrangement links TRBV24-1 to TRBJ1-2; 7 bases line up with TRBD1. CDR1 is KGHDR, CDR2 SFDVKD, per germline. The CDR3 totals 14 residues. V lost 3 bases and J lost 6; bases outside the gene matches: 6. In DNA form, the CDR3 reads TGTGCCACCAGTGATCCCTGGACAGGTGATGGCTACACCTTC. Residues: CATSDPWTGDGYTF.

This clone has just one count. This rearrangement joins TRBV5-1 to TRBJ2-2, with D unresolved. The CDR3 is 15 residues long. Germline CDR1 reads SGHRS; CDR2 reads YFSETQ. The germline V and J ends were trimmed by 0 bases and 5 bases, with 11 bases remaining between them. The CDR3 sequence is CASSLEGPGTGELFF. In DNA form, the CDR3 reads TGCGCCAGCAGCTTGGAGGGCCCCGGGACCGGGGAGCTGTTTTTT.

This rearrangement joins TRBV2 to TRBJ1-4, with TRBD1 identical over 9 bases. V shed 2 bases, J shed 8 bases, and the junction held 3 bases outside the gene matches. CDR3 length equals 14 residues. Germline values: CDR1 SNHLY, CDR2 FYNNEI. For the CDR3, the DNA is TGTGCCAGCAGTGAACGACAGGGGGGAGAAAAACTGTTTTTT. Its protein is CASSERQGGEKLFF.

The genes are TRBV5-1 and TRBJ1-2; the match to TRBD1 covers 7 bases. After removal of 4 bases from V and 3 bases from J, the junction contained 6 bases not matched to a gene. The germline gives CDR1 SGHRS, CDR2 YFSETQ. The length of the CDR3 is 14 residues. The DNA of the CDR3 is TGCGCCAGCAGCCCAGGACAGGTTGACTATGGCTACACCTTC. This gives the protein CASSPGQVDYGYTF.

As DNA, the CDR3 is TGTGCCAGCTTGGGGGGCAGGAACACTGAAGCTTTCTTT. The encoded protein is CASLGGRNTEAFF. V is TRBV7-9 and J is TRBJ1-1; a possible D gene is TRBD1 (6 bases). The V and J ends lost 8 bases and 1 base respectively, with 11 bases between them. This CDR3 is 13 amino acids long. The germline V gene encodes CDR1 SEHNR and CDR2 FQNEAQ (reference sequence).

The V gene is TRBV6-2 or TRBV6-3, the J gene TRBJ1-1; D may be TRBD1 (5 bases). CDR3 length equals 14 residues. CDR1 MNHEY and CDR2 SVGEGT come from the germline V gene. Deletions cut 4 bases from V and 1 base from J, with 10 bases between. CDR3 loop: CASSSQDKNTEAFF. The CDR3 nucleotides read TGTGCCAGCAGTTCCCAGGACAAGAACACTGAAGCTTTCTTT.

The rearrangement uses TRBV6-6 and TRBJ2-1, with 10 bases matching TRBD1. V was clipped by 6 bases and J by 1 base; unmatched bases: 3. Germline V CDR1 and CDR2: MNHNY, SVGAGI (reference sequence). The length of the CDR3 is 15 residues. This CDR3 reads CASRRQGASYNEQFF. CDR3 sequence (DNA): TGTGCCAGCAGAAGACAGGGGGCATCCTACAATGAGCAGTTCTTC.

The chain is built from TRBV9 and TRBJ2-7, with 10 bases aligning to TRBD1. Trimming removed 3 bases from V and 7 bases from J; junction bases left unmatched: 10. CDR1 is SGDLS, CDR2 YYNGEE, per germline. CDR3 size: 15 residues. CDR3 nucleotide sequence: TGTGCCAGCAGCGCTGGAGGGACAGGGGCTGGGGAGCAGTACTTC. This encodes CASSAGGTGAGEQYF.

J is TRBJ1-6 and V is TRBV6-5, with D uncertain. Germline lookup yields CDR1 MNHEY and CDR2 SVGAGI. This CDR3 spans 15 amino acids. Trimming left V 0 bases short and J 10 bases short, with 13 bases between. The CDR3 DNA is TGTGCCAGCAGTTACTCCAATCGGGCCGGATCACCCCTCCACTTT. Translation: CASSYSNRAGSPLHF.

The J gene is TRBJ2-7, the V gene TRBV7-9; 10 bases are shared with TRBD1. Germline trimming cut 7 bases from V and 6 bases from J; bases unmatched to any gene: 9. CDR1 and CDR2 from the germline V gene are SEHNR and FQNEAQ (reference sequence). The CDR3 runs to 14 residues. CDR3 sequence reads: CASTPSGTGVEQYF. CDR3 DNA: TGTGCCAGCACCCCGTCCGGGACAGGGGTCGAGCAGTACTTC.